This T cell receptor (beta chain) stems from a study of blood T cell repertoires in COVID-19. Produced via immunoSEQ multiplex PCR; TCRdb's table is partial and in-frame only. The sample shows 450,000 or so clones, 70% to 90% of them seen only once. Seattle-derived patients entered the study during active infection and were followed longitudinally. Trimming left V 6 bases short and J 9 bases short, with 15 bases between. CDR1 is SNHLY, CDR2 FYNNEI, per germline. The CDR3 is made up of 14 amino acids. The sample was peripheral blood. This chain connects TRBV2 to TRBJ1-6; perhaps TRBD1 as D (5 bases). The receptor was derived from a man aged 18 to 29 with COVID-19, enrolled during active disease. This chain's CDR3 is CASSALGGASPLHF. CDR3 bases: TGTGCCAGCAGCGCCCTCGGAGGGGCTTCACCCCTCCACTTT.